The 14 T cell receptor beta chains below all came from one sample that was sequenced in a study of cytomegalovirus exposure and HLA in healthy donors. TCRdb keeps only in-frame clones here, not all; method: immunoSEQ multiplex PCR. The sample lists some 150,000 clones; approximately 86% were seen once. Specimen: PBMCs. These receptors originate from a human donor in good health.

DNA of the CDR3: TGTGCCAGCAGCTACTCCGGGACACTTAATTCACCCCTCCACTTT. Protein: CASSYSGTLNSPLHF. The chain carries TRBV27 and TRBJ1-6; weak D call: TRBD1 (6 bases). Germline-derived CDR1 and CDR2 are MNHEY and SMNVEV (reference sequence). The CDR3 spans 15 residues. Trimming removed 6 bases from V and 6 bases from J, with 15 bases in between.

The chain carries TRBV2 and TRBJ2-1, with 7 positions matching TRBD2. Germline-derived CDR1 and CDR2 are SNHLY and FYNNEI. This CDR3 spans 15 amino acids. V dropped 4 bases and J dropped 3; count of bases not matched to a gene: 6. The CDR3 bases are TGTGCCAGCAGTGTTGGGAGGGGCCTCTACAATGAGCAGTTCTTC. Its protein product is CASSVGRGLYNEQFF.

This clone was observed a single time. The V and J genes are TRBV11-2 and TRBJ2-1; 10 bases fit TRBD2. Germline CDR1 reads SGHAT; CDR2 reads FQNNGV. V shed 2 bases and J 4 bases; nucleotides not matched to a gene: 11. The length of the CDR3 is 18 residues. The CDR3, as DNA: TGTGCCAGCAGCTTAACGGTAGCGGGGGGTGTTCGTTACAATGAGCAGTTCTTC. It encodes CASSLTVAGGVRYNEQFF.

The chain uses TRBV19 and TRBJ1-1, with D maybe TRBD1 (5 bases). Between the trimmed V and J ends, which lost 10 bases and 10 bases, there was a span of 13 bases. This CDR3 spans 10 amino acids. The V gene's germline CDR1 is LNHDA and CDR2 SQIVND (reference sequence). This chain's CDR3 is CATTGHGAFF. The DNA for the CDR3 is TGTGCCACAACCGGACACGGAGCTTTCTTT.

The chain combines TRBV5-4 with TRBJ2-1; TRBD2 aligns across 9 bases. J lost 7 bases, V lost 0 bases, and 11 bases had no gene match. The CDR3 loop spans 17 amino acids. Germline CDR1 is SGHNT and CDR2 is YYREEE (reference sequence). In DNA form, the CDR3 reads TGTGCCAGCAGCTTGGGGACTTTAGCGGGAGTAATAAATGAGCAGTTCTTC. Amino acids: CASSLGTLAGVINEQFF.

The chain is built from TRBV7-2 and TRBJ2-2; 12 bases match TRBD2. Trimming cost V 1 base and J 0 bases; bases outside gene matches: 3. Germline V gene lookup returns CDR1 SGHTA and CDR2 FQGNSA. CDR3 length equals 18 residues. The CDR3 region is CASSLVASGGANTGELFF. The CDR3 nucleotides read TGTGCCAGCAGCTTAGTTGCTAGCGGGGGGGCGAACACCGGGGAGCTGTTTTTT.

The chain is built from TRBV25-1 and TRBJ2-2, with D perhaps matching TRBD1 (5 bases). The CDR3 extends over 13 amino acids. V dropped 6 bases and J dropped 3 bases, with 8 bases sitting between them. Looked up from germline, CDR1 is MGHDK and CDR2 is SYGVNS. CDR3 in amino acids: CASSDSYTGELFF. CDR3 coding DNA: TGTGCCAGCAGCGACAGTTACACCGGGGAGCTGTTTTTT.

This clone was seen just once. The V call is TRBV2, the J call TRBJ1-4; D is unclear. This CDR3 has 15 residues. V shed 4 bases and J shed 0 bases, with 9 bases lying between them. Germline lookup yields CDR1 SNHLY and CDR2 FYNNEI. DNA of the CDR3: TGTGCCAGCAGTGTTCTAACGACAACTAATGAAAAACTGTTTTTT. Encoded protein: CASSVLTTTNEKLFF.

The V gene is TRBV19, the J gene TRBJ2-7; D unresolved. Germline assignment: CDR1 LNHDA and CDR2 SQIVND (reference sequence). This CDR3 spans 14 amino acids. The V end lost 10 bases, the J end lost 0 bases, and 16 bases lay between the germline ends. Written as DNA, the CDR3 is TGTGCCAAGAATACTCGATCCCGCTCCTACGAGCAGTACTTC. This sequence encodes CAKNTRSRSYEQYF. Full variable domain (missing parts from reference TRBV19 and TRBJ2-7): DGGITQSPKYLFRKEGQNVTLSCEQNLNHDAMYWYRQDPGQGLRLIYYSQIVNDFQKGDIAEGYSVSREKKESFPLTVTSAQKNPTAFYLCAKNTRSRSYEQYFGPGTRLTVT.

This chain connects TRBV28 to TRBJ1-5; D might be TRBD1 (5 bases). V lost 2 bases and J 3 bases, leaving 20 bases between the germline ends. Germline V gene data show CDR1 as MDHEN and CDR2 as SYDVKM. This CDR3 spans 18 amino acids. CDR3 sequence reads: CASSLTLPRGFNNQPQHF. CDR3 DNA sequence: TGTGCCAGCAGTTTAACCCTCCCGCGGGGGTTCAACAATCAGCCCCAGCATTTT.

This clone was counted only a few times. CDR3 in amino acids: CASSSGFNYGYTF. CDR3 nucleotides: TGTGCCAGCAGTTCAGGATTTAACTATGGCTACACCTTC. This rearrangement joins TRBV28 to TRBJ1-2, with D uncertain. This CDR3 has 13 amino acids. CDR1 and CDR2 from the germline V gene are MDHEN and SYDVKM. V lost 4 bases to trimming and J lost 1 base, with 7 bases between them.

The chain couples TRBV27 to TRBJ1-5; possible D gene TRBD1, 6 bases. Germline CDR1 reads MNHEY; CDR2 reads SMNVEV (reference sequence). This CDR3 contains 15 residues. V was clipped by 6 bases and J by 1 base, with 13 bases between them. The CDR3 region is CASSYRAGSNQPQHF. As DNA, the CDR3 is TGTGCCAGCAGCTACAGGGCTGGGAGCAATCAGCCCCAGCATTTT.

V is TRBV7-9 and J is TRBJ2-6, with D hard to call. Trimming stripped 3 bases from V and 3 bases from J, with 6 bases between. Per the germline V gene, CDR1 is SEHNR and CDR2 is FQNEAQ (reference sequence). The CDR3 runs to 14 residues. For the CDR3, the DNA is TGTGCCAGCAGCTTCCCCAATGGGGCCAACGTCCTGACTTTC. It yields the protein CASSFPNGANVLTF.

This chain links TRBV5-6 with TRBJ2-2, with TRBD2 matching 12 bases. The CDR3 spans 16 residues. Germline V gives CDR1 SGHDT, CDR2 YYEEEE. The V segment lost 5 bases and the J segment 7 bases; nucleotides outside the gene matches: 9. CDR3 residues: CASRSLAGGQVGELFF. As DNA, the CDR3 is TGTGCCAGCAGAAGTCTAGCGGGGGGGCAGGTCGGGGAGCTGTTTTTT.